This entry describes one T cell receptor (beta chain). The entry originates in a study of blood T cell repertoires in COVID-19. The overall study: The United States, Italy and Spain provided the acute and convalescent COVID-19 samples. T cells, B-cell-depleted T cells, or PBMCs provided the cDNA or gDNA that served as material.

The CDR3 extends over 14 amino acids. The germline CDR1 and CDR2 sequences are WSHSY and SAAADI. The V end was cut by 6 bases, the J end by 11 bases, with 22 bases between. Per the original data handling: The authors estimated nucleated cell counts from reference gene primer amplification. The assay was immunoSEQ multiplex PCR, and TCRdb's table has in-frame clones only and misses some. V and J calls and clone size are copied from that table; D and trimming were computed from the DNA. The sample lists around 35,000 clones, roughly 86% occurring once. Sequenced: peripheral blood. The V and J genes are TRBV10-2 and TRBJ1-1; TRBD1 might be the D (6 bases). The clonotype originates from a man between 65 and 79 years old with acute or convalescent COVID-19. DNA of the CDR3: TGCGCCAGCAGCCATTTGGCGGGGGCGGATGCCGCTTTCTTT. Amino acid sequence: CASSHLAGADAAFF.